These T cell receptor beta chains were read from a single sample in a study of tumor-infiltrating lymphocytes in primary liver carcinoma. MiXCR, run by TCRdb on the multiplex PCR reads, gives a single entry per CDR3 protein. The sample has some 180,000 distinct CDR3 sequences, just under 85% seen once; the top ten hold around 18%. The sequenced sample consisted of tumor tissue from primary liver carcinoma. These receptor sequences come from a middle-aged man with primary liver carcinoma and hepatitis B virus infection. Each CDR3 is given with its conserved first and last residue. Each record gives: J gene, D gene, V gene, CDR3 protein. D genes are given only for firm matches.

j_call: TRBJ2-5
d_call: .
v_call: TRBV6-2/TRBV6-3
cdr3_aa: CAISQSTAAGEEAQYF

j_call: TRBJ2-2
d_call: TRBD2
v_call: TRBV29-1
cdr3_aa: CSARLAGMVGELFF

j_call: TRBJ2-1
d_call: .
v_call: TRBV11-3
cdr3_aa: CASGLAVSNDEQFF

j_call: TRBJ2-5
d_call: .
v_call: TRBV29-1
cdr3_aa: CNSSAEGQETQYF

j_call: TRBJ2-5
d_call: .
v_call: TRBV28
cdr3_aa: CARSLGQVLVTQYF

j_call: TRBJ1-4
d_call: TRBD1
v_call: TRBV2
cdr3_aa: CASRDRGEKLFF

j_call: TRBJ2-7
d_call: .
v_call: TRBV4-2
cdr3_aa: CASSQKRGGHEQYF

j_call: TRBJ2-1
d_call: TRBD2
v_call: TRBV11-1
cdr3_aa: CASSPGLAGDHNEQFF

j_call: TRBJ2-2
d_call: TRBD1
v_call: TRBV4-1
cdr3_aa: CASSAGTGGGTGELFF

j_call: TRBJ1-2
d_call: .
v_call: TRBV6-1
cdr3_aa: CASRETGSYGYTF

j_call: TRBJ2-2
d_call: .
v_call: TRBV11-1
cdr3_aa: CVISLWDTGELFF

j_call: TRBJ2-5
d_call: TRBD2
v_call: TRBV29-1
cdr3_aa: CRVLTSGSWVETQYF

j_call: TRBJ1-3
d_call: .
v_call: TRBV4-1
cdr3_aa: CASNQQRTAGAGNTIYF

j_call: TRBJ2-7
d_call: .
v_call: TRBV29-1
cdr3_aa: CSVEPPGSLEQYF

j_call: TRBJ2-1
d_call: .
v_call: TRBV12-3/TRBV12-4
cdr3_aa: CASSQGGMDEQFF

j_call: TRBJ1-4
d_call: .
v_call: TRBV10-2
cdr3_aa: CVSSEAPKEKLFF

j_call: TRBJ1-1
d_call: .
v_call: TRBV28
cdr3_aa: CASSSRQKGGVFF

j_call: TRBJ2-1
d_call: .
v_call: TRBV6-1
cdr3_aa: CASSEAQGNFSYNKQFF

j_call: TRBJ2-7
d_call: .
v_call: TRBV7-8
cdr3_aa: CASSVTRGARSEQYF

j_call: TRBJ2-1
d_call: .
v_call: TRBV7-9
cdr3_aa: CASSDSLSENNEHFF

j_call: TRBJ2-5
d_call: .
v_call: TRBV24-1
cdr3_aa: CATSDFGTGKETQYF

j_call: TRBJ2-3
d_call: TRBD2
v_call: TRBV10-3
cdr3_aa: CAISEIGLAGGCGTETQYF

j_call: TRBJ2-1
d_call: .
v_call: TRBV11-2
cdr3_aa: CASSPDGSAYYGQFF

j_call: TRBJ2-7
d_call: .
v_call: TRBV6-1
cdr3_aa: CASSETLTSLYGQYF

j_call: TRBJ2-3
d_call: .
v_call: TRBV11-3
cdr3_aa: CASSLVGGSTDMLYF

j_call: TRBJ1-6
d_call: .
v_call: TRBV4-1
cdr3_aa: CASSLDSTGNPPVHF